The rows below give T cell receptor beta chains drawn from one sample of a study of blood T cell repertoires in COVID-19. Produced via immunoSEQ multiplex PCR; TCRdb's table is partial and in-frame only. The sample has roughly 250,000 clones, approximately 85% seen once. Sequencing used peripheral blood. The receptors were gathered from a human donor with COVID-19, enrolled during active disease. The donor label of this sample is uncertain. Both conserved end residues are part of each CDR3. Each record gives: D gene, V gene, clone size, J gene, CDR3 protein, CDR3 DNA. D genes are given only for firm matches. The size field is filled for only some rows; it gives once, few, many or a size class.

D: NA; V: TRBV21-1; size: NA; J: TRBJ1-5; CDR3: CANRVGGQPQHF; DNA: TGTGCCAACAGGGTCGGTGGTCAGCCCCAGCATTTT
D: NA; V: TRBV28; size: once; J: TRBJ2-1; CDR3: CASRQPSSYNEQFF; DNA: TGTGCCAGCAGGCAGCCTAGCTCCTACAATGAGCAGTTCTTC
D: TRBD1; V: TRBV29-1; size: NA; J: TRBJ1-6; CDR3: CSPGQGLDSPLHF; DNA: TGCAGCCCCGGACAGGGGTTAGATTCACCCCTCCACTTT
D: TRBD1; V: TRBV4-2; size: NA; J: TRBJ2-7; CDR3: CASSQVPGQVTYEQYF; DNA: TGTGCCAGCAGCCAAGTACCGGGACAGGTCACCTACGAGCAGTACTTC
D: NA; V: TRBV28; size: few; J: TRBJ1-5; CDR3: CASSESGAQPQHF; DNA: TGTGCCAGCAGTGAAAGTGGGGCTCAGCCCCAGCATTTT
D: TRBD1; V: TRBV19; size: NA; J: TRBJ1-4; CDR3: CASATGTGDAGVSF; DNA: TGTGCCAGTGCTACCGGGACAGGGGACGCCGGGGTTTCTTTT
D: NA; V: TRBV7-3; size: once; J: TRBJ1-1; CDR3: CASSLMSTDTEAFF; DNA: TGTGCCAGCAGCTTAATGTCCACGGACACTGAAGCTTTCTTT
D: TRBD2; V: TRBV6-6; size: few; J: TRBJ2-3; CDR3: CASSYFGTSGGDTQYF; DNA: TGTGCCAGCAGTTACTTTGGGACTAGCGGGGGAGATACGCAGTATTTT
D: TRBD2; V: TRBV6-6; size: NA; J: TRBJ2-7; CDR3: CASSLRASGILRGYEQYF; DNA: TGTGCCAGCAGTCTTCGGGCTAGCGGTATACTTCGAGGTTACGAGCAGTACTTC
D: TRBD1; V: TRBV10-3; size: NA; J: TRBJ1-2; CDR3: CAIRGDRVDYGYTF; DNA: TGTGCCATCAGGGGGGACAGGGTGGACTATGGCTACACCTTC
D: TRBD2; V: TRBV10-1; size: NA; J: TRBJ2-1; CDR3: CASRGLAGGEQFF; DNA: TGCGCCAGCAGAGGACTAGCGGGAGGTGAGCAGTTCTTC
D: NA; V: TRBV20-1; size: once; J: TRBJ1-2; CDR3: CSALNYGYTF; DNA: TGCAGTGCCCTAAACTATGGCTACACCTTC
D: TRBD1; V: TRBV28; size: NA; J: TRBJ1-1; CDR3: CASSFTTGYTEAFF; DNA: TGTGCCAGCAGTTTCACGACAGGGTACACTGAAGCTTTCTTT